One and the same sample provided the 26 T cell receptor beta chains below, sequenced in a study of molecular identifiers for immune sequencing clone quantification. TCRdb redid the calling of the PCR reads with MiXCR, one entry per CDR3 protein. The top ten hold about 1.1% of the sample, which has approximately 41,000 distinct CDR3 sequences, 19% seen once. The sequencing sample was made of naive CD8+ T cells from blood, with Jurkat cell RNA spiked in. As for subset: FACS-sorted CD8+CD4-CCR7+CD45RA+ naive T cells. Receptors originate from a human donor in good health. Some libraries in this study had Jurkat cell RNA spiked in.

This clonotype occurred many times. The V call is TRBV25-1, the J call TRBJ2-7; 14 bases are shared with TRBD2. Germline V gives CDR1 MGHDK, CDR2 SYGVNS. J lost 12 bases, V lost 1 base, and 8 bases had no gene match. There are 15 residues in the CDR3. As DNA, the CDR3 is TGTGCCAGCAGTGAATCAGGGACTAGCGGGAGAAATTGGTACTTC. Translation: CASSESGTSGRNWYF.

There are many counts of this clonotype. This sequence joins TRBV7-6 and TRBJ2-2; 14 positions agree with TRBD2. The V gene end was trimmed by 4 bases and the J gene end by 6 bases; junction bases not matched to a gene: 4. CDR3 length equals 16 residues. Germline CDR1 SGHVS, CDR2 FNYEAQ. The CDR3 reads CASSSGLAGGPGELFF. For the CDR3, the DNA is TGTGCCAGCAGCTCCGGACTAGCGGGAGGCCCCGGGGAGCTGTTTTTT.

The rearrangement links TRBV7-9 to TRBJ2-1; 15 nucleotides align to TRBD2. V was pared by 5 bases and J by 5 bases, with 10 bases of the junction left unmatched. CDR1 is SEHNR and CDR2 is FQNEAQ in the germline V gene (reference sequence). This CDR3 region has 18 residues. For the CDR3, the DNA is TGTGCCAGCAGCCCAGGACTAGCGGGAGGGCCGAGGGACAATGAGCAGTTCTTC. Amino acids: CASSPGLAGGPRDNEQFF. The variable domain in full, with the rest retrieved from reference TRBV7-9 and TRBJ2-1, is DTGVSQNPRHKITKRGQNVTFRCDPISEHNRLYWYRQTLGQGPEFLTYFQNEAQLEKSRLLSDRFSAERPKGSFSTLEIQRTEQGDSAMYLCASSPGLAGGPRDNEQFFGPGTRLTVL.

For this clonotype: A read error is likely, as this CDR3 ends without the conserved phenylalanine or tryptophan. This chain connects TRBV15 to TRBJ2-7; D ambiguous. Germline CDR1 is LNHNV and CDR2 is YYDKDF (reference sequence). The V end lost 3 bases, the J end lost 2 bases, and 5 bases lay between the germline ends. The CDR3 runs to 12 residues. For the CDR3, the DNA is TGTGCCACCAGCAGCAGCCCCTACGAGCAGTACCCC. This codes for CATSSSPYEQYP.

This clonotype was detected many times. The chain combines TRBV7-9 with TRBJ2-2; D is unclear. The CDR3 runs 16 residues. The V gene's germline CDR1 is SEHNR and CDR2 FQNEAQ (reference sequence). V was clipped by 5 bases and J by 4 bases, with 17 bases between them. In DNA form, the CDR3 reads TGTGCCAGCAGCCCTATATTAAGGGAAATCACCGGGGAGCTGTTTTTT. This gives the protein CASSPILREITGELFF. The whole variable domain, filled in from reference TRBV7-9 and TRBJ2-2, reads DTGVSQNPRHKITKRGQNVTFRCDPISEHNRLYWYRQTLGQGPEFLTYFQNEAQLEKSRLLSDRFSAERPKGSFSTLEIQRTEQGDSAMYLCASSPILREITGELFFGEGSRLTVL.

At least ten counts were recorded for this clonotype. V gene TRBV2 combines with J gene TRBJ2-7; TRBD1 might be the D (6 bases). The germline CDR1 and CDR2 sequences are SNHLY and FYNNEI. The CDR3 is 15 residues long. Trimming removed 0 bases at V and 2 bases at J, with 11 bases between. DNA of the CDR3: TGTGCCAGCAGTGAAGCGGCGGACAGTGCCTACGAGCAGTACTTC. Its translation: CASSEAADSAYEQYF. Full variable domain (missing parts from reference TRBV2 and TRBJ2-7): EPEVTQTPSHQVTQMGQEVILRCVPISNHLYFYWYRQILGQKVEFLVSFYNNEISEKSEIFDDQFSVERPDGSNFTLKIRSTKLEDSAMYFCASSEAADSAYEQYFGPGTRLTVT.

This clonotype showed up many times. The chain recombines TRBV6-1 with TRBJ2-7; no clear D gene. Per germline, CDR1 MNHNS and CDR2 SASEGT. The CDR3 has 15 residues. V dropped 3 bases and J dropped 3 bases, with 15 bases sitting between them. The CDR3 here is CASSEFWKIYYEQYF. The DNA of the CDR3 is TGTGCCAGCAGTGAGTTTTGGAAAATCTACTACGAGCAGTACTTC.

This clonotype was seen repeatedly, ten times or more. The chain combines TRBV29-1 with TRBJ2-1; D uncertain. Trimming cost V 4 bases and J 6 bases, with 7 bases left between them. The germline CDR1 and CDR2 sequences are SQVTM and ANQGSEA. The CDR3 has 11 residues. The CDR3 DNA reads as TGCAGCGTTGCCGGGCCCAATGAGCAGTTCTTC. It is translated as CSVAGPNEQFF.

This clonotype was detected ten times or more. The chain is built from TRBV30 and TRBJ2-2; 8 nucleotides align to TRBD2. The junction had 15 bases not matched to a gene; V was cut back by 3 bases and J by 6 bases. The CDR3 loop spans 17 amino acids. Germline V gene sequence: CDR1 GTSNPN, CDR2 SVGIG (reference sequence). CDR3 sequence (DNA): TGTGCCTGGAGCTTGCGAGTCGGGGGGGTCGTGTCCGGGGAGCTGTTTTTT. This translates into CAWSLRVGGVVSGELFF. The full variable domain, in which reference TRBV30 and TRBJ2-2 provide the parts outside the CDR3, is SQTIHQWPATLVQPVGSPLSLECTVEGTSNPNLYWYRQAAGRGLQLLFYSVGIGQISSEVPQNLSASRPQDRQFILSSKKLLLSDSGFYLCAWSLRVGGVVSGELFFGEGSRLTVL.

This clonotype has a count of ten or more. This chain uses TRBV7-9 with TRBJ2-7, with 7 bases matching TRBD1. V gave up 10 bases and J gave up 6 bases; unmatched junction bases: 9. Germline CDR1 is SEHNR and CDR2 is FQNEAQ (reference sequence). The length of the CDR3 is 12 residues. Here the CDR3 DNA reads TGTGCCACCACCGGACAGGTTGGCGAGCAGTACTTC. It translates to CATTGQVGEQYF.

This clonotype was picked up many times. V and J are TRBV9 and TRBJ2-2; maybe TRBD1 (7 bases). This CDR3 region has 14 residues. The V gene lost 4 bases and the J gene lost 7 bases, with 14 bases spanning the gap. From germline, CDR1 is SGDLS and CDR2 YYNGEE. Written as DNA, the CDR3 is TGTGCCAGCAGCCCAGGGGGGCAGGGCGGGGAGCTGTTTTTT. It specifies CASSPGGQGGELFF.

In its sample, this clonotype was seen many times. The genes are TRBV20-1 and TRBJ1-2, with D unclear. The ends were cut back, 0 bases at V and 4 bases at J, with 12 bases in the middle. In germline, CDR1 is DFQATT, CDR2 SNEGSKA (reference sequence). The CDR3 extends over 14 amino acids. CDR3 sequence reads: CSARDPDLFYGYTF. CDR3 nucleotide sequence: TGCAGTGCTAGAGATCCGGACCTTTTCTATGGCTACACCTTC.

At least ten counts were recorded for this clonotype. The V and J genes are TRBV7-2 and TRBJ2-7; 12 positions match TRBD1. V trimming: 8 bases; J trimming: 5 bases; junction bases outside the gene matches: 7. Germline CDR1 and CDR2: SGHTA and FQGNSA. This CDR3 region has 14 residues. The CDR3 nucleotides are TGTGCCAGCGCAATGGGACAGGGGGCCCACGAGCAGTACTTC. Translation gives CASAMGQGAHEQYF.

Many counts were recorded for this clonotype. The chain employs TRBV10-3 and TRBJ2-3; perhaps TRBD2 as D (6 bases). CDR1 ENHRY and CDR2 SYGVKD come from the germline V gene. The CDR3 contains 15 residues. The V and J ends lost 3 bases and 3 bases respectively, with 13 bases between them. The CDR3 here is CAISEWGDGTDTQYF. CDR3 nucleotide sequence: TGTGCCATCAGTGAATGGGGGGATGGGACAGATACGCAGTATTTT.

Regarding this clonotype: A much larger clone is a single base away; this may be a read error. The CDR3 does not close with the conserved phenylalanine or tryptophan, likely indicating a read error. The chain couples TRBV27 to TRBJ2-6, with D perhaps matching TRBD1 (6 bases). The CDR3 contains 17 residues. V was clipped by 7 bases and J by 0 bases, with 16 bases between them. Germline CDR1 MNHEY, CDR2 SMNVEV (reference sequence). The CDR3 loop reads CASTLTGPSSGANVLTL. Written as DNA, the CDR3 is TGTGCCAGCACCCTGACAGGACCTAGCTCTGGGGCCAACGTCCTGACTCTC.

The V call is TRBV6-5, the J call TRBJ2-3; D possibly corresponds to TRBD2 (5 bases). With 6 bases removed from V and 4 bases from J, the gap between germline ends came to 17 bases. The CDR3 runs 15 residues. Germline V gives CDR1 MNHEY, CDR2 SVGAGI. The chain's CDR3 is CASSLSVGVSDTQYF. As DNA, the CDR3 is TGTGCCAGCAGCTTGTCGGTGGGAGTCTCAGATACGCAGTATTTT.

Worth noting for this clonotype: At one end, the junction sequence differs from germline, possibly due to a read error. J is TRBJ1-3 and V is TRBV19; D uncertain. The CDR3 is made up of 13 amino acids. Per the germline V gene, CDR1 is LNHDA and CDR2 is SQIVND (reference sequence). The CDR3 bases are TGTGCCTGTAGTATGGGATATGGAAACAACATATATTTT. It specifies CACSMGYGNNIYF.

This clonotype was observed many times. This chain links TRBV27 with TRBJ1-1; D ambiguous. V was cut by 3 bases and J by 2 bases, with 7 bases left in between. Germline CDR1 and CDR2: MNHEY and SMNVEV (reference sequence). The CDR3 is 13 amino acids. The CDR3 spells CASSFTVNTEAFF. The CDR3 DNA reads as TGTGCCAGCAGTTTCACAGTAAACACTGAAGCTTTCTTT.

In this sample, this clonotype turned up many times. This chain connects TRBV6-1 to TRBJ2-6; D remains ambiguous. Germline CDR1 is MNHNS and CDR2 is SASEGT. Trimming shortened V by 3 bases and J by 3 bases, and 6 bases separated the two germline ends. This CDR3 has 14 residues. For the CDR3, the DNA is TGTGCCAGCAGTGAGACAAATGGGGCCAACGTCCTGACTTTC. This encodes CASSETNGANVLTF.

Ten or more counts support this clonotype. This chain joins TRBV7-9 and TRBJ2-7; 7 bases are a match to TRBD1. Trimming removed 5 bases from V and 2 bases from J; junction bases left unmatched: 6. Germline loops: CDR1 SEHNR, CDR2 FQNEAQ (reference sequence). There are 14 residues in the CDR3. CDR3 DNA: TGTGCCAGCAGCCCGGGACAGAGGGCCTACGAGCAGTACTTC. Amino acids: CASSPGQRAYEQYF. The full variable domain, with the rest looked up from reference TRBV7-9 and TRBJ2-7, is DTGVSQNPRHKITKRGQNVTFRCDPISEHNRLYWYRQTLGQGPEFLTYFQNEAQLEKSRLLSDRFSAERPKGSFSTLEIQRTEQGDSAMYLCASSPGQRAYEQYFGPGTRLTVT.

This clonotype came up many times. The rearrangement uses TRBV30 and TRBJ2-3; D is perhaps TRBD2 (5 bases). The CDR3 sequence is 14 residues long. Germline CDR1 GTSNPN, CDR2 SVGIG (reference sequence). V dropped 7 bases and J dropped 5 bases, with 19 bases sitting between them. As DNA, the CDR3 is TGTGCCTCTACGATGCGGGCCCAGTTAGATACGCAGTATTTT. This sequence encodes CASTMRAQLDTQYF. Full variable domain (rest looked up from reference TRBV30 and TRBJ2-3): SQTIHQWPATLVQPVGSPLSLECTVEGTSNPNLYWYRQAAGRGLQLLFYSVGIGQISSEVPQNLSASRPQDRQFILSSKKLLLSDSGFYLCASTMRAQLDTQYFGPGTRLTVL.

This clonotype was seen ten or more times. The J gene is TRBJ1-2, the V gene TRBV7-9; D is unclear. The CDR3 consists of 11 residues. Germline V gene data show CDR1 as SEHNR and CDR2 as FQNEAQ (reference sequence). Trimming removed 6 bases at V and 9 bases at J, with 11 bases between. This CDR3 reads CASSYENSYTF. The CDR3 region has the DNA TGTGCCAGCAGTTACGAAAATAGCTACACCTTC. The full variable domain, its missing parts supplied by reference TRBV7-9 and TRBJ1-2, is DTGVSQNPRHKITKRGQNVTFRCDPISEHNRLYWYRQTLGQGPEFLTYFQNEAQLEKSRLLSDRFSAERPKGSFSTLEIQRTEQGDSAMYLCASSYENSYTFGSGTRLTVV.

This clonotype was recorded at least ten times. The chain has TRBV6-5 and TRBJ2-7; 12 nucleotides line up with TRBD1. V lost 6 bases, J lost 4 bases, and 1 base stayed unmatched. Germline loops: CDR1 MNHEY, CDR2 SVGAGI. The CDR3 covers 13 residues. CDR3 nucleotide sequence: TGTGCCAGCAGGGGACAGGGGGCATACGAGCAGTACTTC. Protein product: CASRGQGAYEQYF.

Many counts were recorded for this clonotype. This chain uses TRBV19 with TRBJ2-2; no definite D call. The CDR3 is 14 residues long. V gave up 3 bases and J gave up 0 bases, with 5 bases separating them. In germline, CDR1 is LNHDA, CDR2 SQIVND (reference sequence). The CDR3 region is CASSIDSNTGELFF. The CDR3 nucleotides are TGTGCCAGTAGTATCGACTCGAACACCGGGGAGCTGTTTTTT. Based on the CDR3 plus reference TRBV19 and TRBJ2-2, the full variable domain is DGGITQSPKYLFRKEGQNVTLSCEQNLNHDAMYWYRQDPGQGLRLIYYSQIVNDFQKGDIAEGYSVSREKKESFPLTVTSAQKNPTAFYLCASSIDSNTGELFFGEGSRLTVL.

This clonotype was seen repeatedly, ten times or more. V usage is TRBV12-3 or TRBV12-4 and J usage is TRBJ1-3; 7 positions match TRBD1. With 8 bases clipped from V and 0 bases from J, the junction kept 31 bases outside the gene matches. The CDR3 totals 23 residues. The chain's CDR3 is CASSSSRTRPGQPPKFSGNTIYF. The CDR3 nucleotides read TGTGCCAGCTCCTCCTCTCGTACCAGACCGGGACAGCCGCCAAAATTCTCTGGAAACACCATATATTTT.

This clonotype came up many times. The chain employs TRBV20-1 and TRBJ2-7; 9 bases fit TRBD2. Germline-derived CDR1 and CDR2 are DFQATT and SNEGSKA (reference sequence). Trimming at V came to 2 bases and at J to 4 bases, leaving 6 bases not matched to a gene. The CDR3 is made up of 14 amino acids. As DNA, the CDR3 is TGCAGTGCTAGATCCCCTAGCGGGATTTACGAGCAGTACTTC. It is translated as CSARSPSGIYEQYF.